The 9 T cell receptor beta chains listed next were all sequenced from one sample in a study of blood T cell repertoires in COVID-19. Using immunoSEQ multiplex PCR, the repertoire was profiled, and TCRdb retains in-frame clones only, with some absent. Of a few hundred thousand clones listed, roughly 90% are singletons. Material: peripheral blood. These receptors came from a woman younger than 45 with COVID-19, enrolled during active disease.

As for this clone: At one end the junction does not follow the germline gene, possibly because of a read error. The chain recombines TRBV5-1 with TRBJ2-3; 9 nucleotides align to TRBD2. CDR1 SGHRS and CDR2 YFSETQ come from the germline V gene. CDR3 length equals 13 residues. CDR3: CASSGTPSGVLVF. The CDR3 DNA reads TGCGCCAGCAGCGGAACCCCTAGCGGGGTGCTTGTTTTT.

The chain is built from TRBV11-2 and TRBJ2-3; TRBD2 aligns across 9 bases. The CDR3 sequence is 17 residues long. In germline, CDR1 is SGHAT, CDR2 FQNNGV. Trimming removed 1 base from V and 2 bases from J; junction bases left unmatched: 7. The CDR3 nucleotides are TGTGCCAGCAGCTTAGGGGTAGCGGGGGCCCTCACAGATACGCAGTATTTT. It encodes CASSLGVAGALTDTQYF.

The chain is built from TRBV3-1 (or the pseudogene TRBV3-2) and TRBJ1-2, with a possible D match to TRBD1 (5 bases). V lost 4 bases and J lost 9, with 33 bases in between. CDR3 length: 19 residues. CDR1 is LGHDT, CDR2 YNNKEL, per germline (reference sequence). CDR3 DNA: TGTGCCAGCAGCCCCCGATCGGGAGAGGGATTACTATGGGGCGCGCGCTACACCTTC. Protein product: CASSPRSGEGLLWGARYTF.

V gene TRBV11-2 combines with J gene TRBJ2-3; 9 bases are shared with TRBD2. The V segment lost 1 base and the J segment 5 bases; nucleotides outside the gene matches: 7. The CDR3 contains 16 residues. From germline, CDR1 is SGHAT and CDR2 FQNNGV. The CDR3 sequence: CASSLVGGGAKDTQYF. As DNA, the CDR3 is TGTGCCAGCAGCTTAGTTGGCGGGGGGGCCAAAGATACGCAGTATTTT.

The chain carries TRBV19 and TRBJ1-2, with 8 bases that match TRBD1. Germline CDR1 LNHDA, CDR2 SQIVND (reference sequence). CDR3 length: 15 amino acids. The trim removed 9 bases at V and 5 bases at J, leaving 14 bases unmatched. DNA of the CDR3: TGTGCCAGCCATGGCCGGGACAGGATGCTATATGGCTACACCTTC. This sequence encodes CASHGRDRMLYGYTF.

V usage is TRBV29-1 and J usage is TRBJ2-3; 8 nucleotides match TRBD1. With 6 bases clipped from V and 2 bases from J, the junction kept 7 bases outside the gene matches. In germline, CDR1 is SQVTM, CDR2 ANQGSEA. The CDR3 is 14 amino acids. In DNA form, the CDR3 reads TGCAGCGTGACGGGACAGGCGTACACAGATACGCAGTATTTT. Translation: CSVTGQAYTDTQYF.

The V gene is TRBV12-3 or TRBV12-4, the J gene TRBJ1-2; no clear D gene. The CDR3 is 12 residues long. Deletions cut 7 bases from V and 2 bases from J, with 8 bases between. The CDR3 is CASTYSNYGYTF. The DNA for the CDR3 is TGTGCCAGCACTTACTCAAACTATGGCTACACCTTC.

This clone was seen a few times. The V gene is TRBV5-6, the J gene TRBJ2-3, with 11 bases fitting TRBD2. The CDR3 loop spans 17 amino acids. The germline V gene has CDR1 SGHDT and CDR2 YYEEEE. V was clipped by 0 bases and J by 2 bases; unmatched bases: 5. CDR3 nucleotides: TGTGCCAGCAGCTTGGGGCCTAGCGGGGGGTACACAGATACGCAGTATTTT. Protein: CASSLGPSGGYTDTQYF.

The V gene is TRBV13, the J gene TRBJ2-3; 7 bases agree with TRBD1. This CDR3 spans 19 amino acids. Trimming cost V 4 bases and J 3 bases; bases outside gene matches: 19. The germline V gene encodes CDR1 PRHDT and CDR2 FYEKMQ (reference sequence). CDR3 DNA: TGTGCCAGCAGCTCCAAGGTTCCCTTGACAGGGCTGATGACAGATACGCAGTATTTT. The encoded protein is CASSSKVPLTGLMTDTQYF.